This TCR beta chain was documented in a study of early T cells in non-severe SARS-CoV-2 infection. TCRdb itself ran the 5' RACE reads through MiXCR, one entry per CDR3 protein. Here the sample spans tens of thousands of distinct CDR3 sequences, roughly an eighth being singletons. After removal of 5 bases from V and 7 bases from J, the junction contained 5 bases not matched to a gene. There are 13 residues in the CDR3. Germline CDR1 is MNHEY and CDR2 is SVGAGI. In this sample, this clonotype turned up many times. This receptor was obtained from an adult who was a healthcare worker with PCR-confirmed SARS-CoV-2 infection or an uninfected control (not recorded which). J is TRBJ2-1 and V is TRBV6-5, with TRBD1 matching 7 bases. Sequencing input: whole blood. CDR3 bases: TGTGCCAGCAGTCTCGGGACAGTTAATGAGCAGTTCTTC. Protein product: CASSLGTVNEQFF.